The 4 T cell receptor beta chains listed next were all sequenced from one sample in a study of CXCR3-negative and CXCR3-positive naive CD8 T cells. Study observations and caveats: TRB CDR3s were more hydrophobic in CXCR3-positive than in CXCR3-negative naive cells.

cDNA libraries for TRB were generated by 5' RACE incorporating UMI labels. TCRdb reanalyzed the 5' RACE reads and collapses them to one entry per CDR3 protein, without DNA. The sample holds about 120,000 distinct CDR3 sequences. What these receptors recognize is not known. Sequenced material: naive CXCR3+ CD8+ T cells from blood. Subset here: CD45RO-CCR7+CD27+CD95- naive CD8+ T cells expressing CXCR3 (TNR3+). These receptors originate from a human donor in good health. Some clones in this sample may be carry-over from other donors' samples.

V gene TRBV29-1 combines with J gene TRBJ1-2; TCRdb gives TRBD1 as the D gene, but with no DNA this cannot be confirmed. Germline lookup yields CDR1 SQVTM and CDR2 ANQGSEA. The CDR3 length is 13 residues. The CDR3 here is CSVRQEANYGYTF.

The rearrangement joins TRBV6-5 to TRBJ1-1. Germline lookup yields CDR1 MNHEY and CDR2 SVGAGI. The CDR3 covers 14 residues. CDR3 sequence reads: CASSYGSGSPIAFF.

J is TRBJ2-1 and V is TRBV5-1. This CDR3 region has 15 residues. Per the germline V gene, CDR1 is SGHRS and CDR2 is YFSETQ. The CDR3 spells CASRVTGSSYNEQFF. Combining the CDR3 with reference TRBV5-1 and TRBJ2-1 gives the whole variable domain KAGVTQTPRYLIKTRGQQVTLSCSPISGHRSVSWYQQTPGQGLQFLFEYFSETQRNKGNFPGRFSGRQFSNSRSEMNVSTLELGDSALYLCASRVTGSSYNEQFFGPGTRLTVL.

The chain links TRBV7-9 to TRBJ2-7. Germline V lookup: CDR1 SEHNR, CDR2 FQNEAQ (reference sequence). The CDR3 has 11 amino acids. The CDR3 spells CASSTSLEQYF. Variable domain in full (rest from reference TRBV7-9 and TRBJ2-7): DTGVSQNPRHKITKRGQNVTFRCDPISEHNRLYWYRQTLGQGPEFLTYFQNEAQLEKSRLLSDRFSAERPKGSFSTLEIQRTEQGDSAMYLCASSTSLEQYFGPGTRLTVT.